This record looks at one T cell receptor (beta chain) sequence and its context. Its antigen is unknown. The input lacks base qualities; no much larger clone sits a single base away. The germline V gene (reference sequence) yields LNHDA for CDR1 and SQIVND for CDR2. Counted from cysteine to phenylalanine, this CDR3 has 14 amino acids. The sequence is cut down to CDR3 DNA, 42 bases in frame from base 1. V has 5 bases trimmed and J has 8 bases trimmed; junction bases matching no gene number 7. In total, fewer than 750 healthy bone marrow donors made up the cohort. Cohort members were all nominally healthy when sampled, although unrecorded immune exposures were likely present. The donor tested CMV seropositive, placing the donor among the roughly 300 seropositive members of the cohort. Each donor provided a peripheral blood sample, and peripheral blood mononuclear cells were used for TCR beta sequencing. The Qiagen DNeasy Blood Extraction Kit was used to extract genomic DNA from the blood cell samples.

This entry is derived from a study of cytomegalovirus exposure and HLA in healthy donors (dated by TCRdb to 2015 to 2018). A note on the overall study: According to an earlier analysis of several hundred of the donors, about 179 million T cells yielded approximately 120 million unique TCR beta sequences and about 300 Gb of sequence data. The study used immunosequencing to profile the T cell repertoires of approximately 690 subjects and linked those repertoires to cytomegalovirus serostatus. Rather than drawing on any new phenotypic data, the later analysis identified candidate immune exposures from TCR beta sequences and the way those sequences occurred across donors. Every repertoire in the discovery cohort had been generated on one and the same sequencing platform. A later genetic analysis used genome-wide SNP genotypes for about three fifths of the 666 donors, treating that subset as a discovery cohort. To study patterns of TCR occurrence, a later analysis re-analyzed previously published TCR beta repertoires from more than 550 donors and added high-resolution HLA genotyping. An earlier analysis of 500 to 750 of the donors applied high-throughput TCR beta sequencing to assess whether each TCR beta V gene segment acted as functional or pseudogenic. Along with the approximately 700-subject first cohort, a separate validation cohort of more than 90 different subjects was used. Several DR-DQ haplotypes were handled as single units for association and clustering because linkage in the cohort was strong. Roughly 300 gigabases of sequencing data and around 87 million unique TCR sequences were included in an early release covering 550 to 650 HLA-typed donors. HLA typing included class I and class II loci at four-digit resolution. Typing coverage differed by locus: A, B, C, DRB1 and DQB1 were typed in about 620-630 donors, DQA1 in 500 to 550, DPA1 in around 610, and DPB1 in around 490. The genetic ancestry cluster associated with self-reported Caucasian donors included approximately 85% of the roughly 360 genotyped donors. High-throughput TCR immunosequencing, statistical association of individual TCRs with disease status, and machine learning were combined to predict cytomegalovirus infection status. Donor age, sex, ethnicity and CMV serostatus were collected together with the repertoire data. Across under 500 genotyped donors of the cohort, an average of roughly 250,000 unique TCR beta nucleotide sequences per donor were sequenced, and approximately 17% of those sequences were non-productive. The study was designed to test whether signatures of past pathogen exposure could be identified by cataloging public T cell receptors. Broader findings and caveats from the paper: A further reported finding was that TCR beta sequences accurately predicted the HLA-A and HLA-B alleles for most subjects in the first cohort. The classifier was reported to diagnose cytomegalovirus status with high specificity and sensitivity in both the original and validation cohorts. Most TCR sequences were observed very rarely across donors, whereas some public TCRs were present in many individuals. Presence/absence analyses assumed roughly uniform sequencing depth across donors, an assumption that may not hold. Strong co-occurrence of HLA alleles, especially DR and DQ, made assigning TCR associations to individual alleles difficult. HLA typing was unavailable for some donors at each locus, so association tests used only the typed subset. Some IMGT-functional V segments, including TRBV6-2 and TRBV6-3, could not be told apart with the 87-base-pair reads, so those segments were excluded. CMV serostatus was the only immune exposure information available for the cohort. Compared with the 666-donor mean, donors in an Asian-associated ancestry cluster had fewer N-insertions in productive TCRs, according to a later genetic analysis. According to a later analysis, TCR association rates differed among HLA loci, with DRB1 alleles showing the most associated TCRs and HLA-C alleles showing the fewest. At a false discovery rate of 0.05, a later analysis linked 15,000 to 20,000 TCR beta sequences to specific HLA alleles. Linkage disequilibrium might explain the correlated functional status among segregating V segments, but an unknown experimental factor could not be excluded. Most CMV-associated TCR beta chains appeared to be HLA-restricted in a later analysis, and the HLA associations seemed to be driven largely by CMV exposure. A total of 150 or so TCR beta chains were listed by the study as associated with cytomegalovirus. The authors suggested that the approach could potentially be extended to other disease states and immunological phenotypes. In a later analysis, several top co-occurrence clusters were reported to appear linked to parvovirus B19, influenza, CMV and Epstein-Barr virus. In an earlier analysis of fewer than 750 of the donors, most TCR beta V segments were observed in productive rearrangements about 87% or about 30% of the time, broadly matching IMGT annotations. In a later analysis, HLA-associated TCR beta chains showed more clonal expansion and lower generation probabilities than non-associated chains that were equally common. In vitro tests confirmed that a few of the cytomegalovirus-associated TCR beta chains recognize cytomegalovirus antigens. The sequencing pipeline was judged likely to have produced a cluster of highly shared sequence variants as a technical artifact. Seventeen rarely observed V segments, including chromosome 9 orphons, were excluded from the earlier analysis of several hundred of the donors because counts were too low. The cohort was sequenced for TCR beta chains only, and without alpha or paired-chain data the features that could be detected were limited. In a later genetic analysis, a missense DCLRE1C variant was associated with V-gene and J-gene trimming of TCR beta chains, and the association was replicated in an independent cohort.

The method behind the library was the immunoSEQ multiplex PCR assay. A mixture of 60 forward primers for TCR Vbeta segments and 13 reverse primers for TCR Jbeta segments was used in the multiplex PCR. The CDR3 region of rearranged TCR beta genes was amplified from genomic DNA with a multiplex PCR assay. Amplified TCR beta libraries were sequenced as 87-base-pair reads on the Illumina HiSeq System. Per the source publication's procedure: A later analysis counted some 80 million unique TCR beta chains across the 690 or so repertoires, and 9 million to 14 million of these chains were shared by at least two donors. A nearest-neighbor algorithm error-corrected the raw reads and collapsed the reads into unique sequences, merging closely related sequences to remove PCR and sequencing errors. V, D and J gene segments were assigned by aligning CDR3 sequences to IMGT reference sequences. Each retained sequence needed at least a six-nucleotide match to both a V gene segment and a J gene segment. Rearrangements were called productive when the CDR3 lacked stop codons and stayed in frame with V and J; all others were non-productive. CDR3 was defined by IMGT convention, running from the second conserved V-encoded cysteine to the conserved J-encoded phenylalanine. The earlier analysis of about 610 of the donors excluded any sequence lacking an unambiguous match to a single V gene segment. An earlier analysis of approximately 590 of the donors called V segments functional above 56.7% productive rearrangements and segregating when the between-donor standard deviation exceeded 5%. A statistical classification framework was built to diagnose cytomegalovirus status from the catalog of TCR beta chain sequences. In a later analysis, V and J genes were assigned by comparing TCR nucleotide sequences against IMGT/GENE-DB human TR gene sequences. In a later analysis, CDR3 sequences and most-parsimonious VDJ recombination scenarios were assigned using the TCRdist pipeline. A later analysis defined each TCR beta chain by its CDR3 amino acid sequence plus V-gene family, and excluded reads lacking a unique V-gene family. In a later analysis, fewer than 650 highly shared, low-generation-probability nucleotide sequences were removed to address suspected cross-contamination and a sequencing artifact. For each public chain, a later analysis derived a clonal expansion index from normalized ranks of inferred template counts within each repertoire. In a later analysis, generation probabilities were computed using a VDJ recombination model fitted to out-of-frame rearrangements, and the results were checked against IGoR. In a later analysis, TCR-TCR, TCR-HLA and TCR-CMV co-occurrence was scored with hypergeometric tests, and a repertoire-size bias correction was applied to TCR pairs. A later analysis estimated false discovery rates by permuting HLA or CMV assignments 20 times. In a later analysis, co-occurring TCRs were grouped using DBSCAN, with TCRdist sequence similarity added in when clustering inside HLA-allele-positive subsets. Repertoires with fewer than 30,000 or more than 120,000 public chains, plus five repertoires with anomalous nucleotide sharing, were excluded from co-occurrence clustering. TCRdb took this table from immuneACCESS and kept in-frame rearrangements with V and J called. Such tables lack part of the clones; where checked against another copy, unresolved V genes explain under half of the gap, and the rest is unexplained. For V, J and clone size, that table is used; D and trimming come from the DNA. The sample profile shows 130,000 to 150,000 clones; roughly four fifths of them were found once. The top ten clones comprise around 8.8% of the sample.

The sequenced sample was PBMCs. This clonotype was sampled from a woman in her sixties in good health and CMV-seropositive. The V and J segments used are TRBV19 and TRBJ1-4; TRBD1 agrees with 8 junctional bases. The base sequence is TGTGCCAGTAGTCCCGGACAGGGTCGAGAAAAACTGTTTTTT. Its protein product is CASSPGQGREKLFF.